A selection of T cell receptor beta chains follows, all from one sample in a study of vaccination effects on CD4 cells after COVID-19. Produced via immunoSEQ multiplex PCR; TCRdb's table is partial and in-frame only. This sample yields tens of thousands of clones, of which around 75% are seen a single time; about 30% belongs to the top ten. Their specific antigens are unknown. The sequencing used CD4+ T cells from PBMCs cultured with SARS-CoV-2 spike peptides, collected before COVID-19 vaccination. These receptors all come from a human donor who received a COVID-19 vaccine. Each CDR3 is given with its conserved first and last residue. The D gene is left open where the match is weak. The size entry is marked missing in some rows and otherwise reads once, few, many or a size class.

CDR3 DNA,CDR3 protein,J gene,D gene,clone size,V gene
TGTGCCAGTAGTATTCTAGAGAACACCGGGGAGCTGTTTTTT,CASSILENTGELFF,TRBJ2-2,-,-,TRBV19
TGTGCCAGCAGTTCGGGACGAGCGAACATTCAGTACTTC,CASSSGRANIQYF,TRBJ2-4,-,-,TRBV12-3/TRBV12-4
TGTGCCAGCAGCCAAGAAGATAGGGAATCCTATGGCTACACCTTC,CASSQEDRESYGYTF,TRBJ1-2,-,-,TRBV4-2
TGTGCCTGGACCTTTAGGAGGCTAGCGGGTAACAATGAGCAGTTCTTC,CAWTFRRLAGNNEQFF,TRBJ2-1,TRBD2,-,TRBV30
TGTGCCAGCAGCTACTCAAGGGCCCTACCGGGCTCCTATAATTCACCCCTCCACTTT,CASSYSRALPGSYNSPLHF,TRBJ1-6,-,-,TRBV5-6
TGTGCCAGCAGTTTACCCCACGCCTACCTAGCGGCTAGCACAGATACGCAGTATTTT,CASSLPHAYLAASTDTQYF,TRBJ2-3,TRBD2,-,TRBV28
TGTGCCAGCAGCTTAGCCGGGGGAGGCCCGAGTGCTGAAGCTTTCTTT,CASSLAGGGPSAEAFF,TRBJ1-1,-,-,TRBV7-9
TGTGCCAGTAGTATTGGGGACGGGAGCAATCAGCCCCAGCATTTT,CASSIGDGSNQPQHF,TRBJ1-5,-,-,TRBV19
TGCGCCAGCAGCCCACTGGACAGCCACAATGAGCAGTTCTTC,CASSPLDSHNEQFF,TRBJ2-1,-,-,TRBV5-1
TGTGCCAGTAGTGTGAACCGGGTCGTGGCTTCAACTAATGAAAAACTGTTTTTT,CASSVNRVVASTNEKLFF,TRBJ1-4,-,-,TRBV19
TGTGCCAGCAGCCAAGAGGCAGGGGGAAACTATGGCTACACCTTC,CASSQEAGGNYGYTF,TRBJ1-2,TRBD1,few,TRBV4-2
TGTGCCAGCACGGCTCTTCTGGGGGTAGGCTACACCTTC,CASTALLGVGYTF,TRBJ1-2,-,-,TRBV7-2
TGTGCCAGCTCACCTCTATCCGGGACAGGAAATATGAACACCGGGGAGCTGTTTTTT,CASSPLSGTGNMNTGELFF,TRBJ2-2,TRBD1,-,TRBV18
TGTGCCAGCAGGCCCCGAGGGGGGGGTAATGGAAACACCATATATTTT,CASRPRGGGNGNTIYF,TRBJ1-3,-,-,TRBV28
TGTGCCAGCAGCTGGAGCACCGGGGAGCTGTTTTTT,CASSWSTGELFF,TRBJ2-2,-,-,TRBV5-6
TGTGCCTGGACTCTTGGTTCACCCCTCCACTTT,CAWTLGSPLHF,TRBJ1-6,-,few,TRBV30
TGTGCCAGCAGTTTGACAGGGATGAACACTGAAGCTTTCTTT,CASSLTGMNTEAFF,TRBJ1-1,TRBD1,-,TRBV6-5
TGTGCCAGCAGCCAAGGGGTAGGGACAGGGATCGCCGGGGAGCTGTTTTTT,CASSQGVGTGIAGELFF,TRBJ2-2,TRBD1,-,TRBV3-1/TRBV3-2
TGTGCCAGCAGTTTCTGGACAGGGGCGTCCTACGAGCAGTACTTC,CASSFWTGASYEQYF,TRBJ2-7,TRBD1,once,TRBV28
TGTGCCAGCAGCGTCCGGGACAGGGGGGAAAAACTGTTTTTT,CASSVRDRGEKLFF,TRBJ1-4,TRBD1,-,TRBV7-2
TGCGCCAGCAAACAGGGCGCGAACACCGGGGAGCTGTTTTTT,CASKQGANTGELFF,TRBJ2-2,-,-,TRBV5-1
TGTGCCAGCAGTGCTGGGGCCAACGTCCTGACTTTC,CASSAGANVLTF,TRBJ2-6,-,-,TRBV6-4
TGTGCCAGCAGTTACGGCGGTAGCGGGGCTGATACGCAGTATTTT,CASSYGGSGADTQYF,TRBJ2-3,TRBD2,-,TRBV6-2/TRBV6-3
TGTGCCAGCAGGCCCGACAGAATTCAAGAGACCCAGTACTTC,CASRPDRIQETQYF,TRBJ2-5,-,-,TRBV5-4
TGTGCCAGCAGTCCCTCCAGGGGTCGGGGTGGCTACACCTTC,CASSPSRGRGGYTF,TRBJ1-2,-,-,TRBV6-5
TGTGCCAGCAGTGGAGACGATCAGCCCCAGCATTTT,CASSGDDQPQHF,TRBJ1-5,-,-,TRBV2
TGTGCCAGCAGTGAACCCTCCGGGGGGCTAGCCAAAAACATTCAGTACTTC,CASSEPSGGLAKNIQYF,TRBJ2-4,-,-,TRBV25-1
TGCGCCAGCAGCCGAGACGGGACAGGAGAAAACATTCAGTACTTC,CASSRDGTGENIQYF,TRBJ2-4,TRBD1,few,TRBV5-1
TGTGCCAGCAGCTTAAAAGGGGATAGGGGCTACACCTTC,CASSLKGDRGYTF,TRBJ1-2,-,few,TRBV13
TGTGCCAGCAGCCAAGCGAGAGCGGGAGGGATGTACGAGCAGTACTTC,CASSQARAGGMYEQYF,TRBJ2-7,TRBD2,-,TRBV4-2
TGTGCCAGCGCCAGGCATCCTAGGCCCGAGACCCAGTACTTC,CASARHPRPETQYF,TRBJ2-5,-,-,TRBV6-5
TGTGCCAGCAGTTACTCGAAAGGGAGGTATGGCTACACCTTC,CASSYSKGRYGYTF,TRBJ1-2,-,once,TRBV6-5
TGTGCCAGCATGGTAGGTGTGACTTCCTACGAGCAGTACTTC,CASMVGVTSYEQYF,TRBJ2-7,-,few,TRBV27
TGTGCCAGCAGTGTAGACAGGATCACCGGGGAGCTGTTTTTT,CASSVDRITGELFF,TRBJ2-2,-,-,TRBV28
TGTGCCAGCAGCTTGGGACAACGGCAAAATTCACCCCTCCACTTT,CASSLGQRQNSPLHF,TRBJ1-6,-,-,TRBV5-6
TGTGCCAGCAGACCGGGGGGGGGTGGCACTGAAGCTTTCTTT,CASRPGGGGTEAFF,TRBJ1-1,-,-,TRBV27
TGCGCCAGCGGGACGGGACAGGGGGATTGGTACGAGCAGTACTTC,CASGTGQGDWYEQYF,TRBJ2-7,TRBD1,few,TRBV10-2
TGTGCCAGCAGTTCGAGGGAATATAACTATGGCTACACCTTC,CASSSREYNYGYTF,TRBJ1-2,-,few,TRBV7-9
TGTGCCAGCAGGGGGGTGGGGGGCACTGAAGCTTTCTTT,CASRGVGGTEAFF,TRBJ1-1,-,once,TRBV5-5
TGTGCCAGCTCACCCACAGCTACGACAGATACGCAGTATTTT,CASSPTATTDTQYF,TRBJ2-3,-,-,TRBV18